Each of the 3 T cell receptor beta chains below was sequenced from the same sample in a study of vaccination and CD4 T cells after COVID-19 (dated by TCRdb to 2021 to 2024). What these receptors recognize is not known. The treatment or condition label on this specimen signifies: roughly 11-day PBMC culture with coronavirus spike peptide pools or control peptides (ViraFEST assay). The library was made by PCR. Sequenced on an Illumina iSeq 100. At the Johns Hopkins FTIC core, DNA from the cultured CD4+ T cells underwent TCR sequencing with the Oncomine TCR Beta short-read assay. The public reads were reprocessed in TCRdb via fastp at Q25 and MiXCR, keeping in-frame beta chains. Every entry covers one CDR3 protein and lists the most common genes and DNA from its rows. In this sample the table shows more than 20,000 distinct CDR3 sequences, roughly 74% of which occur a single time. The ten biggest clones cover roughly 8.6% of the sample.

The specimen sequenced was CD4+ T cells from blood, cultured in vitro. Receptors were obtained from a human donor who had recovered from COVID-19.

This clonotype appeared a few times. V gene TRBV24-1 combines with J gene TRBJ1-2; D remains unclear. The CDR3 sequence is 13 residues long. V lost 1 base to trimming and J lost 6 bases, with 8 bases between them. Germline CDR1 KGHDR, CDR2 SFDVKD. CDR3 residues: CATSDLKWNGYTF. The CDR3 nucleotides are TGTGCCACCAGTGATTTAAAATGGAATGGCTACACCTTC.

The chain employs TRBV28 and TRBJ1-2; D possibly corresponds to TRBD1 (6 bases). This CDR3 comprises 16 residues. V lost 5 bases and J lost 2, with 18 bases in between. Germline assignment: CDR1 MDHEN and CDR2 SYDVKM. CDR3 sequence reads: CASSEAGQPRNYGYTF. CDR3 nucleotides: TGTGCCAGCAGTGAAGCCGGACAGCCAAGGAACTATGGCTACACCTTC.

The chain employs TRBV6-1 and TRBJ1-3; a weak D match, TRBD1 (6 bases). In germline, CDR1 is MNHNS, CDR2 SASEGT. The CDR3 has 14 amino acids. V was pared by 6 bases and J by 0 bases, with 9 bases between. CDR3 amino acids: CASSMTGSGNTIYF. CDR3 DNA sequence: TGTGCCAGCAGCATGACAGGCTCTGGAAACACCATATATTTT.